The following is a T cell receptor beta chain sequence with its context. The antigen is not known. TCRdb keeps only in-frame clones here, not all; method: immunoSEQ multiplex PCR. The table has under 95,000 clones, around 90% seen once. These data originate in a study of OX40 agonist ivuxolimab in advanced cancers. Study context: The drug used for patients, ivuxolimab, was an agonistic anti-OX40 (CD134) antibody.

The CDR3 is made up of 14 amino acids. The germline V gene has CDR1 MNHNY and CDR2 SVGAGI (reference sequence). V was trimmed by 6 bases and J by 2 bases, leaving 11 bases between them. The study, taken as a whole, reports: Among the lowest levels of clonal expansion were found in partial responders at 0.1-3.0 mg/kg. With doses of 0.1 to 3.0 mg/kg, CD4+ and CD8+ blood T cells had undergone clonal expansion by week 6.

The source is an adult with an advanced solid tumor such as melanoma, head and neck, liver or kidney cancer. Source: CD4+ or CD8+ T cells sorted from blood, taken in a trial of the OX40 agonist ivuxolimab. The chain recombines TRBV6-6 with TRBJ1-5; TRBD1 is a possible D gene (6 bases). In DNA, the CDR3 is TGTGCCAGCAGAGGGGGGGTCGGCAATCAGCCCCAGCATTTT. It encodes CASRGGVGNQPQHF.